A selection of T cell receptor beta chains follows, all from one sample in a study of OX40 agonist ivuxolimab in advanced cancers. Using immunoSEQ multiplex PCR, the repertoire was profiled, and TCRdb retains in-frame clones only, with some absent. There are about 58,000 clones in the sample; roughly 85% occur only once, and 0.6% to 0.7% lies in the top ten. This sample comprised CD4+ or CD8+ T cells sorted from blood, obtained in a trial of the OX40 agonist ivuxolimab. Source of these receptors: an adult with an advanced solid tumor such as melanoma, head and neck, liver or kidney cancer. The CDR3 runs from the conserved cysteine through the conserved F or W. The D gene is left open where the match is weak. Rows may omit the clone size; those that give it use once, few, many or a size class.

cdr3_aa: CASSEGPPTGAYNEQFF; cdr3_nt: TGTGCCAGCAGTGAAGGACCGCCGACAGGGGCTTACAATGAGCAGTTCTTC; v_call: TRBV6-1; clone_size: .; cdr3_length: 17; d_call: TRBD1; j_call: TRBJ2-1
cdr3_aa: CASSLRTSQETQYF; cdr3_nt: TGTGCCAGCAGCCTGAGGACTAGCCAAGAGACCCAGTACTTC; v_call: TRBV5-5; clone_size: .; cdr3_length: 14; d_call: TRBD2; j_call: TRBJ2-5
cdr3_aa: CAISARANEQFF; cdr3_nt: TGTGCCATCAGTGCCAGGGCCAATGAGCAGTTCTTC; v_call: TRBV10-3; clone_size: once; cdr3_length: 12; d_call: .; j_call: TRBJ2-1
cdr3_aa: CASSQQAGPTDTQYF; cdr3_nt: TGCGCCAGCAGCCAACAGGCGGGACCCACAGATACGCAGTATTTT; v_call: TRBV4-1; clone_size: .; cdr3_length: 15; d_call: .; j_call: TRBJ2-3
cdr3_aa: CASSLEQGSYEQYF; cdr3_nt: TGCGCCAGCAGCTTGGAACAGGGCAGTTACGAGCAGTACTTC; v_call: TRBV5-1; clone_size: .; cdr3_length: 14; d_call: .; j_call: TRBJ2-7
cdr3_aa: CASSILSGKGDTQYF; cdr3_nt: TGTGCCAGTAGTATTCTCAGCGGGAAGGGAGATACGCAGTATTTT; v_call: TRBV19; clone_size: .; cdr3_length: 15; d_call: TRBD2; j_call: TRBJ2-3
cdr3_aa: CASTTLPGNEQFF; cdr3_nt: TGTGCCAGCACCACTCTGCCGGGGAATGAGCAGTTCTTC; v_call: TRBV6-7; clone_size: .; cdr3_length: 13; d_call: .; j_call: TRBJ2-1
cdr3_aa: CASSEQAYGYTF; cdr3_nt: TGTGCCAGCAGTGAACAGGCCTATGGCTACACCTTC; v_call: TRBV6-1; clone_size: few; cdr3_length: 12; d_call: .; j_call: TRBJ1-2
cdr3_aa: CARRSRTGLLMNTEAFF; cdr3_nt: TGTGCCAGAAGATCCCGGACAGGCCTTCTCATGAACACTGAAGCTTTCTTT; v_call: TRBV5-3; clone_size: .; cdr3_length: 17; d_call: TRBD1; j_call: TRBJ1-1
cdr3_aa: CASSERGQGLSGANVLTF; cdr3_nt: TGTGCCAGCAGTGAACGAGGACAGGGTCTCTCTGGGGCCAACGTCCTGACTTTC; v_call: TRBV6-4; clone_size: .; cdr3_length: 18; d_call: TRBD1; j_call: TRBJ2-6
cdr3_aa: CASSRGQGRQYF; cdr3_nt: TGTGCCAGCAGCCGAGGACAGGGAAGGCAGTACTTC; v_call: TRBV27; clone_size: .; cdr3_length: 12; d_call: TRBD1; j_call: TRBJ2-7
cdr3_aa: CASSLDLGPGENQETQYF; cdr3_nt: TGTGCCAGCAGCTTAGATCTCGGGCCAGGGGAGAACCAAGAGACCCAGTACTTC; v_call: TRBV11-2; clone_size: .; cdr3_length: 18; d_call: .; j_call: TRBJ2-5
cdr3_aa: CASSLARGSIEQYF; cdr3_nt: TGTGCCAGCAGCTTAGCCAGGGGGTCTATCGAGCAGTACTTC; v_call: TRBV11-2; clone_size: .; cdr3_length: 14; d_call: TRBD1; j_call: TRBJ2-7
cdr3_aa: CASSPAGIMRETQYF; cdr3_nt: TGTGCCAGCAGCCCCGCGGGAATTATGCGGGAGACCCAGTACTTC; v_call: TRBV14; clone_size: .; cdr3_length: 15; d_call: .; j_call: TRBJ2-5
cdr3_aa: CASSAGQGQETQYF; cdr3_nt: TGTGCCAGCAGCGCGGGACAGGGCCAAGAGACCCAGTACTTC; v_call: TRBV9; clone_size: .; cdr3_length: 14; d_call: TRBD1; j_call: TRBJ2-5
cdr3_aa: CASSLGMNTEAFF; cdr3_nt: TGTGCCAGCAGCCTTGGAATGAACACTGAAGCTTTCTTT; v_call: TRBV7-9; clone_size: few; cdr3_length: 13; d_call: .; j_call: TRBJ1-1
cdr3_aa: CASSVGPDLTYNEQFF; cdr3_nt: TGTGCCAGCAGCGTCGGGCCCGACCTTACATACAATGAGCAGTTCTTC; v_call: TRBV9; clone_size: few; cdr3_length: 16; d_call: .; j_call: TRBJ2-1
cdr3_aa: CAITGSINTGELFF; cdr3_nt: TGTGCCATCACGGGTTCTATAAACACCGGGGAGCTGTTTTTT; v_call: TRBV10-3; clone_size: .; cdr3_length: 14; d_call: .; j_call: TRBJ2-2
cdr3_aa: CASSDAGLNQPQHF; cdr3_nt: TGTGCCAGCAGTGACGCGGGGCTCAATCAGCCCCAGCATTTT; v_call: TRBV2; clone_size: .; cdr3_length: 14; d_call: .; j_call: TRBJ1-5
cdr3_aa: CASSFFGLAVTDTQYF; cdr3_nt: TGTGCCAGCAGCTTTTTTGGACTAGCAGTAACAGATACGCAGTATTTT; v_call: TRBV5-8; clone_size: few; cdr3_length: 16; d_call: TRBD2; j_call: TRBJ2-3
cdr3_aa: CASSLEDRGREKLFF; cdr3_nt: TGTGCCAGCAGCCTCGAGGACAGGGGTAGGGAAAAACTGTTTTTT; v_call: TRBV4-2; clone_size: .; cdr3_length: 15; d_call: TRBD1; j_call: TRBJ1-4
cdr3_aa: CASSLRDRGSETQYF; cdr3_nt: TGTGCCAGTAGTCTCCGGGACAGGGGTTCGGAGACCCAGTACTTC; v_call: TRBV19; clone_size: .; cdr3_length: 15; d_call: TRBD1; j_call: TRBJ2-5
cdr3_aa: CASSLSRTRGAGEQYF; cdr3_nt: TGTGCCAGCAGTTTATCACGGACTAGGGGTGCGGGGGAGCAGTACTTC; v_call: TRBV27; clone_size: .; cdr3_length: 16; d_call: TRBD2; j_call: TRBJ2-7
cdr3_aa: CASSLSSGRAWTYNEQFF; cdr3_nt: TGTGCCAGCAGCTTAAGTAGCGGGAGGGCCTGGACCTACAATGAGCAGTTCTTC; v_call: TRBV7-8; clone_size: .; cdr3_length: 18; d_call: TRBD2; j_call: TRBJ2-1
cdr3_aa: CASSLVLNDTQYF; cdr3_nt: TGCGCCAGCAGCTTGGTGTTGAACGATACGCAGTATTTT; v_call: TRBV5-1; clone_size: .; cdr3_length: 13; d_call: .; j_call: TRBJ2-3
cdr3_aa: CASSQYGGTTYEQYF; cdr3_nt: TGCGCCAGCAGTCAATACGGAGGGACAACCTACGAGCAGTACTTC; v_call: TRBV23-1; clone_size: .; cdr3_length: 15; d_call: .; j_call: TRBJ2-7
cdr3_aa: CASSWVAGYGELFF; cdr3_nt: TGCGCCAGCAGTTGGGTAGCGGGATACGGGGAGCTGTTTTTT; v_call: TRBV10-2; clone_size: .; cdr3_length: 14; d_call: TRBD2; j_call: TRBJ2-2
cdr3_aa: CASREYTETQYF; cdr3_nt: TGTGCCAGTAGGGAGTATACGGAGACCCAGTACTTC; v_call: TRBV6-1; clone_size: .; cdr3_length: 12; d_call: .; j_call: TRBJ2-5
cdr3_aa: CAWTRGSLSTDTQYF; cdr3_nt: TGTGCCTGGACGCGCGGGAGCCTAAGCACAGATACGCAGTATTTT; v_call: TRBV30; clone_size: .; cdr3_length: 15; d_call: TRBD2; j_call: TRBJ2-3
cdr3_aa: CSVSRGSNTGELFF; cdr3_nt: TGCAGCGTTAGCAGGGGGTCAAACACCGGGGAGCTGTTTTTT; v_call: TRBV29-1; clone_size: once; cdr3_length: 14; d_call: TRBD1; j_call: TRBJ2-2
cdr3_aa: CAIRDTSDTNTGELFF; cdr3_nt: TGTGCCATCAGAGACACTAGCGACACGAACACCGGGGAGCTGTTTTTT; v_call: TRBV10-3; clone_size: .; cdr3_length: 16; d_call: TRBD2; j_call: TRBJ2-2
cdr3_aa: CASSRDRGDEQYF; cdr3_nt: TGTGCCAGCAGCCGGGACAGGGGAGACGAGCAGTACTTC; v_call: TRBV6-4; clone_size: .; cdr3_length: 13; d_call: TRBD1; j_call: TRBJ2-7